Listed below are T cell receptor beta chains from one sample, sequenced in a study of cytomegalovirus exposure and HLA in healthy donors. Clones were read by immunoSEQ multiplex PCR, and TCRdb kept only the in-frame ones, dropping some. The sample lists 150,000 to 200,000 clones; nearly 80% were seen once. Source material: PBMCs. The receptors shown here come from a woman between 40 and 55 years old in good health and CMV-seronegative. Both conserved end residues are part of each CDR3. The order of the fields is J gene, D gene, clone size, V gene, CDR3 protein, CDR3 DNA. A D gene is named only where the DNA matches it firmly. A row's size may be missing; if present it is once, few, many or a size class.

J gene: TRBJ1-2; D gene: TRBD1; clone size: -; V gene: TRBV25-1; CDR3 protein: CASSDTGTGLSYTF; CDR3 DNA: TGTGCCAGCAGTGATACCGGGACAGGTCTAAGCTACACCTTC
J gene: TRBJ1-1; D gene: -; clone size: -; V gene: TRBV2; CDR3 protein: CASTQRGAGGTEAFF; CDR3 DNA: TGTGCCAGCACCCAAAGGGGAGCCGGGGGCACTGAAGCTTTCTTT
J gene: TRBJ2-1; D gene: TRBD2; clone size: -; V gene: TRBV28; CDR3 protein: CASMTGGGSYNEQFF; CDR3 DNA: TGTGCCAGCATGACGGGAGGTGGCTCCTACAATGAGCAGTTCTTC
J gene: TRBJ2-4; D gene: -; clone size: -; V gene: TRBV9; CDR3 protein: CASSVDGRAKNSQYF; CDR3 DNA: TGTGCCAGCAGCGTAGACGGGAGAGCCAAAAACAGTCAGTACTTC
J gene: TRBJ1-1; D gene: -; clone size: -; V gene: TRBV10-2; CDR3 protein: CASSERTMNTEAFF; CDR3 DNA: TGCGCCAGCAGTGAACGAACTATGAACACTGAAGCTTTCTTT
J gene: TRBJ1-5; D gene: -; clone size: -; V gene: TRBV21-1; CDR3 protein: CASSKGNGRGRRGNQPQHF; CDR3 DNA: TGTGCCAGCAGCAAAGGAAATGGCAGGGGCAGAAGAGGCAATCAGCCCCAGCATTTT
J gene: TRBJ2-7; D gene: TRBD2; clone size: -; V gene: TRBV27; CDR3 protein: CASRTLAGVPLYEQYF; CDR3 DNA: TGTGCCAGCAGGACCTTAGCGGGAGTACCTCTCTACGAGCAGTACTTC
J gene: TRBJ2-3; D gene: TRBD1; clone size: -; V gene: TRBV7-9; CDR3 protein: CASSSYGQGVSDTQYF; CDR3 DNA: TGTGCCAGCAGCTCCTACGGACAGGGCGTGTCAGATACGCAGTATTTT
J gene: TRBJ1-5; D gene: TRBD1; clone size: -; V gene: TRBV19; CDR3 protein: CASTPDRGGGQPQHF; CDR3 DNA: TGTGCCAGTACCCCGGACAGGGGAGGGGGCCAGCCCCAGCATTTT
J gene: TRBJ2-4; D gene: -; clone size: -; V gene: TRBV28; CDR3 protein: CASREENSQYF; CDR3 DNA: TGTGCCAGCAGGGAGGAAAACAGTCAGTACTTC
J gene: TRBJ2-7; D gene: TRBD1; clone size: -; V gene: TRBV5-1; CDR3 protein: CASSSTGQGPHEQYF; CDR3 DNA: TGCGCCAGCAGCTCGACGGGACAGGGACCCCACGAGCAGTACTTC
J gene: TRBJ2-7; D gene: -; clone size: -; V gene: TRBV5-6; CDR3 protein: CASSFGRVFSYEQYF; CDR3 DNA: TGTGCCAGCAGCTTTGGCAGGGTGTTTAGCTACGAGCAGTACTTC
J gene: TRBJ2-2; D gene: TRBD2; clone size: -; V gene: TRBV9; CDR3 protein: CASRGAGGTGELFF; CDR3 DNA: TGTGCCAGCCGCGGGGCGGGAGGGACCGGGGAGCTGTTTTTT
J gene: TRBJ1-2; D gene: -; clone size: few; V gene: TRBV7-9; CDR3 protein: CASSFGVREYGYTF; CDR3 DNA: TGTGCCAGCAGCTTTGGCGTCAGGGAATATGGCTACACCTTC
J gene: TRBJ1-1; D gene: -; clone size: -; V gene: TRBV10-3; CDR3 protein: CAINREENTEAFF; CDR3 DNA: TGTGCCATAAACAGGGAAGAGAACACTGAAGCTTTCTTT
J gene: TRBJ2-7; D gene: -; clone size: -; V gene: TRBV7-2; CDR3 protein: CASSSRVNYEQYF; CDR3 DNA: TGTGCCAGCAGCTCCCGGGTTAACTACGAGCAGTACTTC
J gene: TRBJ2-5; D gene: TRBD2; clone size: once; V gene: TRBV19; CDR3 protein: CASSKSSGQETQYF; CDR3 DNA: TGTGCCAGTAGTAAGTCTAGCGGACAAGAGACCCAGTACTTC
J gene: TRBJ2-1; D gene: TRBD2; clone size: -; V gene: TRBV11-3; CDR3 protein: CASSLSGRTLNEQFF; CDR3 DNA: TGTGCCAGCAGCTTAAGCGGGAGGACATTAAATGAGCAGTTCTTC
J gene: TRBJ2-7; D gene: -; clone size: -; V gene: TRBV27; CDR3 protein: CASKFGGYGTYEQYF; CDR3 DNA: TGTGCCAGCAAATTTGGAGGCTATGGGACCTACGAGCAGTACTTC
J gene: TRBJ1-4; D gene: -; clone size: few; V gene: TRBV28; CDR3 protein: CASSQQLMGARGKLFF; CDR3 DNA: TGTGCCAGCAGTCAACAACTAATGGGGGCAAGAGGAAAACTGTTTTTT
J gene: TRBJ2-1; D gene: TRBD2; clone size: -; V gene: TRBV4-2; CDR3 protein: CASSQGGLEGLEQFF; CDR3 DNA: TGTGCCAGCAGCCAAGGTGGACTAGAGGGTCTTGAGCAGTTCTTC
J gene: TRBJ2-7; D gene: -; clone size: -; V gene: TRBV27; CDR3 protein: CASSLSAGATPEYF; CDR3 DNA: TGTGCCAGCAGTTTATCGGCAGGGGCCACCCCGGAGTACTTC
J gene: TRBJ2-6; D gene: -; clone size: -; V gene: TRBV7-2; CDR3 protein: CASSFGADNSGANVLTF; CDR3 DNA: TGTGCCAGCAGCTTTGGGGCGGACAACTCTGGGGCCAACGTCCTGACTTTC
J gene: TRBJ2-7; D gene: TRBD2; clone size: -; V gene: TRBV27; CDR3 protein: CASSLTERGGNEQYF; CDR3 DNA: TGTGCCAGCAGTTTAACTGAGCGGGGCGGGAACGAGCAGTACTTC
J gene: TRBJ2-5; D gene: TRBD2; clone size: -; V gene: TRBV15; CDR3 protein: CATSTGLARGTQYF; CDR3 DNA: TGTGCCACCAGCACTGGACTAGCACGAGGGACCCAGTACTTC
J gene: TRBJ1-1; D gene: -; clone size: -; V gene: TRBV9; CDR3 protein: CASSGTGFGTEAFF; CDR3 DNA: TGTGCCAGCAGCGGAACAGGGTTTGGCACTGAAGCTTTCTTT
J gene: TRBJ2-1; D gene: -; clone size: -; V gene: TRBV6-4; CDR3 protein: CASSDSTTNEQFF; CDR3 DNA: TGTGCCAGCAGTGACTCGACTACCAATGAGCAGTTCTTC
J gene: TRBJ2-6; D gene: -; clone size: -; V gene: TRBV5-1; CDR3 protein: CASSLGGSGGANVLTF; CDR3 DNA: TGCGCCAGCAGCTTGGGCGGGTCTGGCGGGGCCAACGTCCTGACTTTC
J gene: TRBJ2-5; D gene: -; clone size: few; V gene: TRBV2; CDR3 protein: CASSNTGWETQYF; CDR3 DNA: TGTGCCAGCAGTAACACAGGGTGGGAGACCCAGTACTTC
J gene: TRBJ2-1; D gene: -; clone size: -; V gene: TRBV28; CDR3 protein: CASSFSGFSDEQFF; CDR3 DNA: TGTGCCAGCAGTTTTTCGGGATTTTCCGATGAGCAGTTCTTC
J gene: TRBJ2-7; D gene: -; clone size: -; V gene: TRBV7-3; CDR3 protein: CASSLNSQLSSYEQYF; CDR3 DNA: TGTGCCAGCAGCTTAAATTCCCAATTGAGCTCCTACGAGCAGTACTTC
J gene: TRBJ2-3; D gene: -; clone size: -; V gene: TRBV7-2; CDR3 protein: CASSLRGGSTDTQYF; CDR3 DNA: TGTGCCAGCAGCTTAAGGGGCGGCAGCACAGATACGCAGTATTTT
J gene: TRBJ1-2; D gene: TRBD1; clone size: few; V gene: TRBV28; CDR3 protein: CASSLGGRGRSGYGYTF; CDR3 DNA: TGTGCCAGCAGTTTAGGAGGCAGGGGGCGCAGTGGCTATGGCTACACCTTC
J gene: TRBJ2-5; D gene: -; clone size: -; V gene: TRBV6-1; CDR3 protein: CASSEGGSRQETQYF; CDR3 DNA: TGTGCCAGCAGTGAAGGCGGAAGTCGCCAAGAGACCCAGTACTTC
J gene: TRBJ2-5; D gene: TRBD1; clone size: -; V gene: TRBV6-6; CDR3 protein: CASSVPDRGLPETQYF; CDR3 DNA: TGTGCCAGCAGCGTTCCGGACAGGGGCTTACCTGAGACCCAGTACTTC
J gene: TRBJ2-2; D gene: TRBD1; clone size: few; V gene: TRBV5-8; CDR3 protein: CASSHDWVGTGFTGELFF; CDR3 DNA: TGTGCCAGCAGCCACGATTGGGTCGGGACAGGGTTCACCGGGGAGCTGTTTTTT
J gene: TRBJ2-5; D gene: TRBD2; clone size: -; V gene: TRBV7-3; CDR3 protein: CASSLQAGVQETQYF; CDR3 DNA: TGTGCCAGCAGCTTACAAGCGGGGGTCCAAGAGACCCAGTACTTC
J gene: TRBJ2-1; D gene: TRBD2; clone size: medium-sized; V gene: TRBV19; CDR3 protein: CASSIDWGLKWNEQFF; CDR3 DNA: TGTGCCAGTAGTATAGATTGGGGACTAAAGTGGAATGAGCAGTTCTTC
J gene: TRBJ2-7; D gene: -; clone size: -; V gene: TRBV18; CDR3 protein: CASSPPWPTYEQYF; CDR3 DNA: TGTGCCAGCTCACCACCGTGGCCAACCTACGAGCAGTACTTC
J gene: TRBJ1-4; D gene: TRBD1; clone size: -; V gene: TRBV11-2; CDR3 protein: CASSSDRGLGEKLFF; CDR3 DNA: TGTGCCAGCAGCTCCGACAGGGGGCTGGGTGAAAAACTGTTTTTT
J gene: TRBJ1-6; D gene: -; clone size: -; V gene: TRBV5-1; CDR3 protein: CASSLGPPGGDSPLHF; CDR3 DNA: TGCGCCAGCAGCTTGGGGCCCCCGGGGGGGGATTCACCCCTCCACTTT
J gene: TRBJ2-7; D gene: TRBD2; clone size: -; V gene: TRBV4-1; CDR3 protein: CASSPLPGLAYEQYF; CDR3 DNA: TGCGCCAGCAGCCCCTTACCGGGACTAGCCTACGAGCAGTACTTC
J gene: TRBJ1-2; D gene: TRBD1; clone size: -; V gene: TRBV15; CDR3 protein: CATSRDLDRDYGYTF; CDR3 DNA: TGTGCCACCAGCAGAGATCTGGACAGGGACTATGGCTACACCTTC
J gene: TRBJ1-2; D gene: TRBD1; clone size: -; V gene: TRBV5-6; CDR3 protein: CASSHRDRGILNYGYTF; CDR3 DNA: TGTGCCAGCAGCCATAGGGACAGGGGAATCCTTAACTATGGCTACACCTTC
J gene: TRBJ2-2; D gene: TRBD2; clone size: -; V gene: TRBV29-1; CDR3 protein: CSVEVTSGRGELFF; CDR3 DNA: TGCAGCGTTGAGGTGACTAGCGGACGCGGGGAGCTGTTTTTT
J gene: TRBJ2-6; D gene: -; clone size: -; V gene: TRBV28; CDR3 protein: CASKIGGYSGANGLTF; CDR3 DNA: TGTGCCAGCAAGATAGGGGGTTACTCTGGGGCCAACGGCCTGACTTTC
J gene: TRBJ2-1; D gene: -; clone size: -; V gene: TRBV28; CDR3 protein: CASSPFRLLGYNEQFF; CDR3 DNA: TGTGCCAGCAGCCCATTCAGACTTCTTGGGTACAATGAGCAGTTCTTC
J gene: TRBJ2-6; D gene: -; clone size: -; V gene: TRBV4-3; CDR3 protein: CASSRMGGASANGLTF; CDR3 DNA: TGCGCCAGCAGCCGCATGGGGGGGGCGTCCGCCAACGGCCTGACTTTC
J gene: TRBJ1-1; D gene: TRBD1; clone size: -; V gene: TRBV6-5; CDR3 protein: CASSYSRGRRAEAFF; CDR3 DNA: TGTGCCAGCAGTTACTCTAGGGGGCGGAGGGCTGAAGCTTTCTTT
J gene: TRBJ2-5; D gene: TRBD2; clone size: few; V gene: TRBV11-3; CDR3 protein: CASSSQLAGLETQYF; CDR3 DNA: TGTGCCAGCAGCTCGCAACTAGCGGGGCTAGAGACCCAGTACTTC
J gene: TRBJ2-3; D gene: -; clone size: -; V gene: TRBV20-1; CDR3 protein: CGGLYTDTQYF; CDR3 DNA: TGCGGGGGACTTTACACAGATACGCAGTATTTT